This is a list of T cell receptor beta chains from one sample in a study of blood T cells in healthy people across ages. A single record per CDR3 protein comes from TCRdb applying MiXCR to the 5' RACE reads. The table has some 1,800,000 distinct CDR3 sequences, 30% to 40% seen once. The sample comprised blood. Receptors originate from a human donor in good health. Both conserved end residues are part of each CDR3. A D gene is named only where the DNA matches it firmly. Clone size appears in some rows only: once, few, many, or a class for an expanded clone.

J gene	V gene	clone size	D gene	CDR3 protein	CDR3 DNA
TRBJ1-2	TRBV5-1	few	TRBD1	CASSLEGQGISGYTF	TGCGCCAGCAGCTTGGAAGGACAGGGGATCTCTGGCTACACCTTC
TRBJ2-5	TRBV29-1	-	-	CSVATVSQETQYF	TGCAGCGTAGCAACAGTATCCCAAGAGACCCAGTACTTC
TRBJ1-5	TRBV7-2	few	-	CASSPRSGGDQPQHF	TGTGCCAGCAGCCCTCGGAGTGGCGGGGATCAGCCCCAGCATTTT
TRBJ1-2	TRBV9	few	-	CASAPGLELDTPYGYTF	TGTGCCAGCGCTCCGGGTCTCGAACTAGATACCCCCTATGGCTACACCTTC
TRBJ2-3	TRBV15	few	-	CATSRDPEADTQYF	TGTGCCACCAGCAGAGATCCTGAGGCAGATACGCAGTATTTT
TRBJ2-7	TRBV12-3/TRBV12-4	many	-	CASSFSQGTYEQYF	TGTGCCAGCAGCTTCTCACAGGGTACCTACGAGCAGTACTTC
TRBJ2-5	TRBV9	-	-	CASSAWKGTKETQYF	TGTGCCAGCAGCGCCTGGAAAGGGACGAAGGAGACCCAGTACTTC
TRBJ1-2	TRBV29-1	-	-	CSDLQEGYGYTF	TGCAGCGACCTACAGGAGGGCTATGGCTACACCTTC
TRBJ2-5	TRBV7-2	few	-	CASSPTLAETQYF	TGTGCCAGCAGTCCGACTTTGGCAGAGACCCAGTACTTC
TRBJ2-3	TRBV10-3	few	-	CAISPRYEDTQYF	TGTGCCATCAGCCCACGGTATGAGGATACGCAGTATTTT